The 24 T cell receptor beta chains below were found in one sample sequenced in a study of regulatory T cells in long-lasting Graves disease (dated by TCRdb to the early 2020s). The library was produced with multiplex PCR. Sequencing relied on an Illumina HiSeq 4000. CDR3 regions were amplified by Arm-PCR with iRepertoire HTBI primers to construct TCR beta libraries. The public reads were quality trimmed at Q25 with fastp and then assembled into clones with MiXCR by TCRdb, keeping productive beta chains. Every CDR3 protein is listed once, alongside the most common genes and DNA of its rows. Across this sample there are about 660,000 distinct CDR3 sequences, with about 32% seen only once. The ten biggest clones cover 35% to 55% of the sample. This specimen's time point label, interpreted: persistent/refractory GD, antithyroid drugs over 5 years with positive TRAb. For both TCR sequencing and RNA sequencing, RNA was extracted from PBMCs in TRIzol.

The starting material was peripheral blood mononuclear cells (PBMCs), obtained when the disease was refractory, from a patient treated with antithyroid drugs. All receptors derive from a female donor with Graves disease.

As concerns this clonotype: The missing conserved phenylalanine or tryptophan at the end of this CDR3 makes a read error likely. V usage is TRBV6-5 and J usage is TRBJ1-2; the D is unclear. The CDR3 sequence is 13 residues long. In germline, CDR1 is MNHEY, CDR2 SVGAGI. The germline V and J ends were trimmed by 2 bases and 0 bases, with 4 bases remaining between them. The chain's CDR3 is CASSYQSNYGYTL. The CDR3 coding sequence is TGTGCCAGCAGTTACCAATCTAACTATGGCTACACCCTC.

This rearrangement joins TRBV30 to TRBJ2-4; the D call may be TRBD1 or TRBD2 (6 bases each). CDR1 GTSNPN and CDR2 SVGIG come from the germline V gene (reference sequence). The CDR3 runs 15 residues. The V gene lost 2 bases and the J gene lost 0 bases, with 11 bases spanning the gap. CDR3 loop: CAWSSRGQAKNIQYF. DNA for the CDR3: TGTGCCTGGAGTTCCCGGGGGCAAGCCAAAAACATTCAGTACTTC. Full variable domain (rest looked up from reference TRBV30 and TRBJ2-4): SQTIHQWPATLVQPVGSPLSLECTVEGTSNPNLYWYRQAAGRGLQLLFYSVGIGQISSEVPQNLSASRPQDRQFILSSKKLLLSDSGFYLCAWSSRGQAKNIQYFGAGTRLSVL.

The chain employs TRBV7-9 and TRBJ1-1; D is unresolved. Germline V gene lookup returns CDR1 SEHNR and CDR2 FQNEAQ (reference sequence). The CDR3 has 12 amino acids. The V gene lost 8 bases and the J gene lost 1 base, with 8 bases spanning the gap. The CDR3 is CASATQNTEAFF. The CDR3 DNA follows: TGTGCCAGCGCCACACAGAACACTGAAGCTTTCTTT.

The gene calls are TRBV29-1 and TRBJ1-2, with TRBD1 matching over 7 bases. The junction had 8 bases not matched to a gene; V was cut back by 0 bases and J by 4 bases. The CDR3 is 15 amino acids. CDR1 is SQVTM and CDR2 is ANQGSEA in the germline V gene. The CDR3 DNA is TGCAGCGTTGAAGATTTAGGGGGCAGCAGCTATGGCTACACCTTC. Translation gives CSVEDLGGSSYGYTF. Variable domain in full (rest from reference TRBV29-1 and TRBJ1-2): SAVISQKPSRDICQRGTSLTIQCQVDSQVTMMFWYRQQPGQSLTLIATANQGSEATYESGFVIDKFPISRPNLTFSTLTVSNMSPEDSSIYLCSVEDLGGSSYGYTFGSGTRLTVV.

This clonotype has just a few counts. The rearrangement uses TRBV12-3 or TRBV12-4 and TRBJ2-2; no reliable D call. The V gene lost 4 bases and the J gene lost 3 bases, with 12 bases spanning the gap. The CDR3 totals 15 residues. As DNA, the CDR3 is TGTGCCAGCAGTTCCGTATCGGTGGACACCGGGGAGCTGTTTTTT. This encodes CASSSVSVDTGELFF.

This clonotype was counted at least ten times. The chain uses TRBV28 and TRBJ1-2, with D possibly being TRBD1 (6 bases). The V gene's germline CDR1 is MDHEN and CDR2 SYDVKM. The V and J ends lost 6 bases and 4 bases respectively, with 12 bases between them. The CDR3 extends over 13 amino acids. CDR3 loop: CASRKQGGYGYTF. The DNA for the CDR3 is TGTGCCAGCAGGAAACAGGGAGGCTATGGCTACACCTTC.

A word on this clonotype: The junction departs from the called germline gene at one end, perhaps through a read error. This chain connects TRBV27 to TRBJ2-7; 10 bases align to TRBD2. CDR3 size: 13 residues. Germline V CDR1 and CDR2: MNHEY, SMNVEV (reference sequence). CDR3 sequence: CASSSSIGLAERF. CDR3 coding DNA: TGTGCCAGCAGTTCTTCCATAGGACTAGCGGAAAGATTC.

Note on this clonotype: Sequence at one end of the junction differs from germline and may be a read error. The chain is built from TRBV6-1 and TRBJ1-6; D is unclear. The CDR3 loop spans 13 amino acids. Germline V gene sequence: CDR1 MNHNS, CDR2 SASEGT. CDR3 coding DNA: TGTGCCAGCAGGCGCGCTAGGGATTCAGCCCTCCACTTT. It yields the protein CASRRARDSALHF.

This clonotype was picked up a small number of times. V gene TRBV3-1 combines with J gene TRBJ2-5; D unclear. The germline gives CDR1 LGHDT, CDR2 YNNKEL (reference sequence). Trimming took off 0 bases at V and 7 bases at J, with 15 bases between the two ends. The CDR3 totals 15 residues. This CDR3 is CASSQDRASVGTQYF. The DNA of the CDR3 is TGTGCCAGCAGCCAAGATCGCGCCTCCGTGGGGACCCAGTACTTC.

The chain couples TRBV7-2 to TRBJ1-2; 7 nucleotides align to TRBD1. The germline CDR1 and CDR2 sequences are SGHTA and FQGNSA. V shed 1 base and J 3 bases; nucleotides not matched to a gene: 8. The CDR3 has 16 amino acids. CDR3 protein: CASSLDGEGADYGYTF. In nucleotides, the CDR3 is TGTGCCAGCAGCTTAGACGGCGAGGGGGCTGACTATGGCTACACCTTC.

This clonotype occurred many times. V and J are TRBV7-3 and TRBJ2-7; D gene ambiguous. The germline V gene has CDR1 SGHTA and CDR2 FQGTGA. With 8 bases removed from V and 3 bases from J, the gap between germline ends came to 11 bases. This CDR3 is built from 12 residues. The CDR3 coding sequence is TGTGCCAGCCAGAGCTTCGACTACGAGCAGTACTTC. Protein sequence: CASQSFDYEQYF.

There are many counts of this clonotype. The chain uses TRBV6-1 and TRBJ1-2; perhaps TRBD1 as D (6 bases). V was cut by 6 bases and J by 4 bases, with 12 bases left in between. Per germline, CDR1 MNHNS and CDR2 SASEGT. The CDR3 consists of 13 residues. Here the CDR3 reads CASSPDRPYGYTF. CDR3 DNA sequence: TGTGCCAGCAGCCCCGACAGGCCCTATGGCTACACCTTC.

There are a few counts of this clonotype. This chain joins TRBV20-1 and TRBJ2-7, with TRBD2 matching 7 bases. The CDR3 loop spans 15 amino acids. Germline assignment: CDR1 DFQATT and CDR2 SNEGSKA (reference sequence). Unmatched junction bases numbered 6, after V lost 0 bases and J lost 1 base. CDR3 in amino acids: CSARDGSGKSYEQYF. The CDR3 DNA reads as TGCAGTGCTAGAGATGGGAGCGGGAAGTCCTACGAGCAGTACTTC.

This clonotype was recorded a few times. The chain carries TRBV28 and TRBJ2-2; D is unresolved. Germline values: CDR1 MDHEN, CDR2 SYDVKM. The V end was cut by 4 bases, the J end by 3 bases, with 12 bases between. This CDR3 has 15 amino acids. The CDR3 region is CASSYKARYTGELFF. CDR3 nucleotides: TGTGCCAGCAGTTACAAGGCCAGGTACACCGGGGAGCTGTTTTTT.

This clonotype was detected ten times or more. This rearrangement joins TRBV12-3 or TRBV12-4 to TRBJ2-7; tentative D call: TRBD2 (5 bases). V lost 9 bases, J lost 2 bases, and 20 bases lay in between. This CDR3 is 15 amino acids long. For the CDR3, the DNA is TGTGCCAGTGGACGAGTCGAGCGGAAACCCTACGAGCAGTACTTC. Encoded protein: CASGRVERKPYEQYF.

This chain connects TRBV7-9 to TRBJ1-6; D remains ambiguous. Germline assignment: CDR1 SEHNR and CDR2 FQNEAQ (reference sequence). This CDR3 spans 13 amino acids. Between the trimmed V and J ends, which lost 1 base and 17 bases, there was a span of 15 bases. This CDR3 reads CASSLDLRPHFHF. CDR3 bases: TGTGCCAGCAGCTTAGACTTGCGGCCTCACTTCCACTTT.

The J gene is TRBJ2-1, the V gene TRBV7-2, with 7 bases aligning to TRBD2. V shed 6 bases and J 9 bases; nucleotides not matched to a gene: 8. From germline, CDR1 is SGHTA and CDR2 FQGNSA. CDR3 length equals 13 residues. CDR3 bases: TGTGCCAGCAGACCAACGGGGAGGGTTGAGCAGTTCTTC. Translation gives CASRPTGRVEQFF.

This clonotype was seen a handful of times. J is TRBJ1-1 and V is TRBV7-9, with D tentatively TRBD1 (6 bases). The germline V gene has CDR1 SEHNR and CDR2 FQNEAQ (reference sequence). The CDR3 is 14 amino acids. Trimming stripped 1 base from V and 4 bases from J, with 10 bases between. The CDR3 is CASSLEGEATEAFF. CDR3 sequence (DNA): TGTGCCAGCAGCTTAGAGGGGGAGGCCACTGAAGCTTTCTTT.

This clonotype appeared a few times. V gene TRBV30 combines with J gene TRBJ1-2; 7 nucleotides match TRBD1. J was trimmed by 10 bases and V by 2 bases; bases with no gene match: 7. The CDR3 spans 12 residues. Germline loops: CDR1 GTSNPN, CDR2 SVGIG (reference sequence). Written as DNA, the CDR3 is TGTGCCTGGAGTCAGGGGGGAGACCTCTACACCTTC. Its translation is CAWSQGGDLYTF.

The V gene is TRBV6-4, the J gene TRBJ1-1, with unresolved D. Germline CDR1 and CDR2: MRHNA and SNTAGT. The CDR3 has 13 residues. Trimming took off 6 bases at V and 5 bases at J, with 13 bases between the two ends. The CDR3 DNA reads as TGTGCCAGCAGCCAGGAGGCTAAAACTGAAGCTTTCTTT. Protein sequence: CASSQEAKTEAFF.

The chain is built from TRBV20-1 and TRBJ1-3, with D possibly matching TRBD1 (6 bases). The length of the CDR3 is 15 residues. V lost 1 base, J lost 2 bases, and 12 bases lay in between. The germline gives CDR1 DFQATT, CDR2 SNEGSKA (reference sequence). The DNA for the CDR3 is TGCAGTGCTAGAGTAGGGGGGCGAGCTGGAAACACCATATATTTT. This codes for CSARVGGRAGNTIYF.

The chain links TRBV20-1 to TRBJ2-7; D may be TRBD2 (6 bases). Germline CDR1 reads DFQATT; CDR2 reads SNEGSKA (reference sequence). The CDR3 has 15 amino acids. The germline V and J ends were trimmed by 6 bases and 0 bases, with 18 bases remaining between them. CDR3 nucleotides: TGCAGTGCGGACCCTTCCGGGAGTCCCTCCTACGAGCAGTACTTC. Protein product: CSADPSGSPSYEQYF.

This clonotype has just a few counts. V gene TRBV5-1 combines with J gene TRBJ1-1; D gene unclear. This CDR3 comprises 14 residues. The V and J ends lost 2 bases and 6 bases respectively, with 14 bases between them. Germline V CDR1 and CDR2: SGHRS, YFSETQ. The CDR3 region is CASSFPYPGSEAFF. CDR3 sequence (DNA): TGCGCCAGCAGCTTTCCTTACCCTGGATCTGAAGCTTTCTTT.

This clonotype has only a few counts. This chain joins TRBV28 and TRBJ1-5; D is uncertain. Germline-derived CDR1 and CDR2 are MDHEN and SYDVKM. The length of the CDR3 is 14 residues. Trimming left V 1 base short and J 9 bases short, with 13 bases between. CDR3 in DNA: TGTGCCAGCAGTTTATCCCTCGACGGGTCGCCCCAGCATTTT. Protein sequence: CASSLSLDGSPQHF.